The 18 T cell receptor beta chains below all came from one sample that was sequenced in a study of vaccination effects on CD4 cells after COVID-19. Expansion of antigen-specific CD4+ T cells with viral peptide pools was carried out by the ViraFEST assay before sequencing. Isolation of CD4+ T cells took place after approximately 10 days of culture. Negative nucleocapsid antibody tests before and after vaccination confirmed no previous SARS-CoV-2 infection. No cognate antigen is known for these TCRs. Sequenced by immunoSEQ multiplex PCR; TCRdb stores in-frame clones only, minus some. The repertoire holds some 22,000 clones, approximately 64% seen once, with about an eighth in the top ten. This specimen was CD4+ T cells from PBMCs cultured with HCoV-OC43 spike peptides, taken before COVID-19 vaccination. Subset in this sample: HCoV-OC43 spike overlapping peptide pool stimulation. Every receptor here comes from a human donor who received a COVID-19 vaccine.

The CDR3 region is CASSKRTGELFF. The CDR3 bases are TGTGCCAGCAGCAAAAGAACCGGGGAGCTGTTTTTT. The chain links TRBV21-1 to TRBJ2-2. TRBV21-1 is a recognized pseudogene. CDR3 size: 12 residues.

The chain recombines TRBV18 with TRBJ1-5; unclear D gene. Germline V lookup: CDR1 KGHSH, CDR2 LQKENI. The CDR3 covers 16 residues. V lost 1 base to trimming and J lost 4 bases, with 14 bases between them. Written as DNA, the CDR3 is TGTGCCAGCTCACCACTAAGAGGTGGGTTAAATCAGCCCCAGCATTTT. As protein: CASSPLRGGLNQPQHF.

CDR3 protein: CASSYSSSGGDNEQFF. CDR3 nucleotide sequence: TGTGCCAGCAGTTACTCATCTAGCGGGGGGGACAATGAGCAGTTCTTC. The chain links TRBV6-5 to TRBJ2-1; TRBD2 matches 12 bases. Germline CDR1 is MNHEY and CDR2 is SVGAGI. CDR3 size: 16 residues. V lost 0 bases and J lost 5; bases outside the gene matches: 2.

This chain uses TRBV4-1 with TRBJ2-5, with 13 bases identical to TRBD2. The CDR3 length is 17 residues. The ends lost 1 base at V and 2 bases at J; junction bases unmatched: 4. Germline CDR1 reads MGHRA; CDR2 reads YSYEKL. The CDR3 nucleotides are TGCGCCAGCAGCCAAGTGATGGGACTAGCGGGGCAAGAGACCCAGTACTTC. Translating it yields CASSQVMGLAGQETQYF.

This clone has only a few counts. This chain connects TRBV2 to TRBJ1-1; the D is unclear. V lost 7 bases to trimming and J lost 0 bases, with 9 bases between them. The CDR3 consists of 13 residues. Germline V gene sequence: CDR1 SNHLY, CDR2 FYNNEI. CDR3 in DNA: TGTGCCAGCAATGGAGACCTGAACACTGAAGCTTTCTTT. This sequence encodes CASNGDLNTEAFF. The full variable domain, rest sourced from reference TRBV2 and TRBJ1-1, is EPEVTQTPSHQVTQMGQEVILRCVPISNHLYFYWYRQILGQKVEFLVSFYNNEISEKSEIFDDQFSVERPDGSNFTLKIRSTKLEDSAMYFCASNGDLNTEAFFGQGTRLTVV.

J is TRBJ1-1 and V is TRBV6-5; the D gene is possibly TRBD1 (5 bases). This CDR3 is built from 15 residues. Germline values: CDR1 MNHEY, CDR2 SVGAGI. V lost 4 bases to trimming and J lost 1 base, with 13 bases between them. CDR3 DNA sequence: TGTGCCAGCAGTTTATTTGGGGACCGGAACACTGAAGCTTTCTTT. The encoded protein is CASSLFGDRNTEAFF.

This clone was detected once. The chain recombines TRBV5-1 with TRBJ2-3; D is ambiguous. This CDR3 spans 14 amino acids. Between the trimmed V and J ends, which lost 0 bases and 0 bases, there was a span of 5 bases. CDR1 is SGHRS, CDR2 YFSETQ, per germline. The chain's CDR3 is CASSLGSSTDTQYF. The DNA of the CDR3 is TGCGCCAGCAGCTTGGGGTCAAGCACAGATACGCAGTATTTT.

The CDR3 DNA is TGCGCCAGCAGCCCTGGGATAACTAATGAAAAACTGTTTTTT. Its protein is CASSPGITNEKLFF. The rearrangement uses TRBV5-1 and TRBJ1-4; D not certain. Germline V gene sequence: CDR1 SGHRS, CDR2 YFSETQ. The germline V and J ends were trimmed by 4 bases and 1 base, with 8 bases remaining between them. CDR3 size: 14 residues.

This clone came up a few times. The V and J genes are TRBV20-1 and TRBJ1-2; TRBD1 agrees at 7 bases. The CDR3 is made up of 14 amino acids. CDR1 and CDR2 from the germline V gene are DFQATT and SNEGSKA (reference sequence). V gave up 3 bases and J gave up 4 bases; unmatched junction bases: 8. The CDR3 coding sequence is TGCAGTGCTAGTAGAGGGGGCGCTGGCTATGGCTACACCTTC. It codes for CSASRGGAGYGYTF.

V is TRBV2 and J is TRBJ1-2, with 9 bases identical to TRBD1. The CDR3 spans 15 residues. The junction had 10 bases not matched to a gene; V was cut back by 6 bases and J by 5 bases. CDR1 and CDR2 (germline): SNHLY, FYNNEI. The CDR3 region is CASRDTGGVGYGYTF. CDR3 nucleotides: TGTGCCAGCAGGGACACAGGGGGCGTAGGGTATGGCTACACCTTC.

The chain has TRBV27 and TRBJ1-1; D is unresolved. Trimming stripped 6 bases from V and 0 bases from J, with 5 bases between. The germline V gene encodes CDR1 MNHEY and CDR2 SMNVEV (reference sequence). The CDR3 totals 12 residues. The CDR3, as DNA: TGTGCCAGCAGCGACTTGAACACTGAAGCTTTCTTT. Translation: CASSDLNTEAFF.

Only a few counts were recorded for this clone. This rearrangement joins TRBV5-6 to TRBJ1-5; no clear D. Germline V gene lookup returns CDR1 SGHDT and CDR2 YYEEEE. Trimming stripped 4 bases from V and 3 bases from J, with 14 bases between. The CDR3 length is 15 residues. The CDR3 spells CASSPAGGVNQPQHF. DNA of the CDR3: TGTGCCAGCAGCCCGGCAGGCGGGGTCAATCAGCCCCAGCATTTT. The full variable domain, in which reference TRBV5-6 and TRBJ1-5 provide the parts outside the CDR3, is DAGVTQSPTHLIKTRGQQVTLRCSPKSGHDTVSWYQQALGQGPQFIFQYYEEEERQRGNFPDRFSGHQFPNYSSELNVNALLLGDSALYLCASSPAGGVNQPQHFGDGTRLSIL.

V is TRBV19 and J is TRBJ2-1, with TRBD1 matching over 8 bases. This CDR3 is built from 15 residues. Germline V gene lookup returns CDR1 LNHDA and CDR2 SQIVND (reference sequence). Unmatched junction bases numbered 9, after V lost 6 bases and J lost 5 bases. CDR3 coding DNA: TGTGCCAGTAGAGAGGGGGACAGGCCCCACAATGAGCAGTTCTTC. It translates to CASREGDRPHNEQFF. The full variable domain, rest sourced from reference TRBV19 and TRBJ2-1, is DGGITQSPKYLFRKEGQNVTLSCEQNLNHDAMYWYRQDPGQGLRLIYYSQIVNDFQKGDIAEGYSVSREKKESFPLTVTSAQKNPTAFYLCASREGDRPHNEQFFGPGTRLTVL.

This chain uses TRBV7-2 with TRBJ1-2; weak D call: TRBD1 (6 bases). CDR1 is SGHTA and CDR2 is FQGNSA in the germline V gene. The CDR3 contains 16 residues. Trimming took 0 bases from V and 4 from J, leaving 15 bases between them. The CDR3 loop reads CASSLARTVGGYGYTF. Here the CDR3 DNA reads TGTGCCAGCAGCTTAGCGAGGACAGTAGGTGGCTATGGCTACACCTTC. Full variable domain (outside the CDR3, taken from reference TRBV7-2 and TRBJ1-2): GAGVSQSPSNKVTEKGKDVELRCDPISGHTALYWYRQSLGQGLEFLIYFQGNSAPDKSGLPSDRFSAERTGGSVSTLTIQRTQQEDSAVYLCASSLARTVGGYGYTFGSGTRLTVV.

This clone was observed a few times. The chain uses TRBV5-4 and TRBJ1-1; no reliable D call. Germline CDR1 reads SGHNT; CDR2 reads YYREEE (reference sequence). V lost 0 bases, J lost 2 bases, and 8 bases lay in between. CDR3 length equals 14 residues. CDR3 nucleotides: TGTGCCAGCAGCTTGGCTAGGGTTAACACTGAAGCTTTCTTT. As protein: CASSLARVNTEAFF.

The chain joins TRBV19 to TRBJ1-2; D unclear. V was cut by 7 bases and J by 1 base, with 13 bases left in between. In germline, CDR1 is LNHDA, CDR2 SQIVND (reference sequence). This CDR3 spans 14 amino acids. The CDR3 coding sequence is TGTGCCAGTATGAGAGACAACTATAACTATGGCTACACCTTC. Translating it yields CASMRDNYNYGYTF.

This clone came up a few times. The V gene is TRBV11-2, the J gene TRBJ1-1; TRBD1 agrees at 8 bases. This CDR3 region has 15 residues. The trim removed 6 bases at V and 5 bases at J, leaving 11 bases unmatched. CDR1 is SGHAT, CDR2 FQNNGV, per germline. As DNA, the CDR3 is TGTGCCAGCAGAGGTCAGGGGGCAGGGGGAACTGAAGCTTTCTTT. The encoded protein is CASRGQGAGGTEAFF.

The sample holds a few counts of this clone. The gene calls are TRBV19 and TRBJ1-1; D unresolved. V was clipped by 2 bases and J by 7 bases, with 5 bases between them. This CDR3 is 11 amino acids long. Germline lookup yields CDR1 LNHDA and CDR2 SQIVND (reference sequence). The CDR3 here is CASSISGEAFF. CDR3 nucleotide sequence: TGTGCCAGTAGTATATCCGGTGAAGCTTTCTTT.